This note documents a single TCR beta chain sequence. These data come from a study of blood T cell repertoires in COVID-19. Background on the study: Material from acute and convalescent COVID-19 was sourced from the United States, Italy and Spain. Sources were T cells, B-cell-depleted T cells, or PBMCs; the material itself was cDNA or gDNA.

Losses at the gene ends were 4 bases for V and 1 base for J; bases not matched to a gene: 7. CDR3 size: 16 residues. Germline CDR1 and CDR2: SGHDN and FVKESK. Per the original methods: Estimation of nucleated cell counts was performed using reference gene primer amplification. Assay: immunoSEQ multiplex PCR; the TCRdb copy retains only in-frame clones and omits some. V and J calls and clone size come straight from that table; D and trimming were deduced from the DNA. This sample has about 60,000 clones; 88% occur once, and the top ten carry approximately 5.1%. This sequence was found in a human donor in a cohort sampled during active COVID-19. Sequenced material: peripheral blood. The rearrangement joins TRBV14 to TRBJ2-7, with TRBD2 identical over 10 bases. In DNA form, the CDR3 reads TGTGCCAGCAGCCCCGGGGGAGCGGGAGGGTCCTACGAGCAGTACTTC. Translated: CASSPGGAGGSYEQYF.